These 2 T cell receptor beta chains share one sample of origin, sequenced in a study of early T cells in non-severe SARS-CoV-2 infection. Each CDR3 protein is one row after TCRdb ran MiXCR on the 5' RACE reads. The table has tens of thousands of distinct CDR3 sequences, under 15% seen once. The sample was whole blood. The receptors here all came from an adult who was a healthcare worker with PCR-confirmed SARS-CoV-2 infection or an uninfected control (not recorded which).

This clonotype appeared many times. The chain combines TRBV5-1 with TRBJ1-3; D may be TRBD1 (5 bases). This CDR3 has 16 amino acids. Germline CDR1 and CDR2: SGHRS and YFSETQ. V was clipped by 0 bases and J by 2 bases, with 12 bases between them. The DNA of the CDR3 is TGCGCCAGCAGCTTGGGTCCGGCAGGGACTGGAAACACCATATATTTT. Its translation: CASSLGPAGTGNTIYF.

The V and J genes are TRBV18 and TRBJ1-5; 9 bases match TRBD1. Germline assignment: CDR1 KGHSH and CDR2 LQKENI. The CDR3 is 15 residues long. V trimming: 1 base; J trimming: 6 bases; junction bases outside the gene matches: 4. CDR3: CASSPRDRESQPQHF. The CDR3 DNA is TGTGCCAGCTCACCACGGGACAGGGAAAGTCAGCCCCAGCATTTT.